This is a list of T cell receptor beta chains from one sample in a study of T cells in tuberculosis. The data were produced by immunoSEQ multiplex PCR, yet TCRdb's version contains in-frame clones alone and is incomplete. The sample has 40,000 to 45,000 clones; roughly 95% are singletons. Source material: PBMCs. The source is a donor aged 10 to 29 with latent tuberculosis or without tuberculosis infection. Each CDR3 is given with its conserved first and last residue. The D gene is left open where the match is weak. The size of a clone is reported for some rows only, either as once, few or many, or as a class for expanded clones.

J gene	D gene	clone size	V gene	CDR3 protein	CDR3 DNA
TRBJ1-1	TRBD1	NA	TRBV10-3	CAISAGTGNTEAFF	TGTGCCATCAGTGCAGGGACAGGGAACACTGAAGCTTTCTTT
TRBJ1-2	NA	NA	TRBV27	CASSGQLHYGYTF	TGTGCCAGTTCGGGACAACTACACTATGGCTACACCTTC
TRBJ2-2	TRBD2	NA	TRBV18	CASSPRTSGNTGELFF	TGTGCCAGCTCACCGAGGACTAGCGGTAACACCGGGGAGCTGTTTTTT
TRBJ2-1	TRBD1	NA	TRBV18	CASSLERDRGDEQFF	TGTGCCAGCTCACTAGAACGGGACAGGGGCGATGAGCAGTTCTTC
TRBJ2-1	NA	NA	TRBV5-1	CASSPGRGRDYNEQFF	TGCGCCAGCAGCCCGGGTCGGGGTCGCGACTACAATGAGCAGTTCTTC
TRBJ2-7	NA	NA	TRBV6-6	CASGRPGTVYEQYF	TGTGCCAGCGGGAGACCGGGAACCGTCTACGAGCAGTACTTC
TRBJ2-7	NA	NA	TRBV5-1	CASSRDSSSYEQYF	TGCGCCAGCTCCCGCGACAGTAGCTCCTACGAGCAGTACTTC
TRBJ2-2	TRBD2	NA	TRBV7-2	CASSPGLAGARTGELFF	TGTGCCAGCAGCCCCGGACTAGCGGGAGCTCGAACCGGGGAGCTGTTTTTT
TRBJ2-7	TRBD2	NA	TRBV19	CASSIDLIPLREGPHEQYF	TGTGCCAGTAGTATAGATCTAATTCCCCTACGGGAGGGCCCTCACGAGCAGTACTTC
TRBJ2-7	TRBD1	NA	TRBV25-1	CATRDRGNEQYF	TGTGCCACCCGGGACAGGGGGAACGAGCAGTACTTC
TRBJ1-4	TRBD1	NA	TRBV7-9	CASSEDRANEKLFF	TGTGCCAGCAGCGAAGACAGGGCTAATGAAAAACTGTTTTTT
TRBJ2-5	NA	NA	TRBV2	CASSRTHQETQYF	TGTGCCAGCAGTCGGACTCACCAAGAGACCCAGTACTTC
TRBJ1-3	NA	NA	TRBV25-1	CASINAAEGNTIYF	TGTGCCAGCATTAACGCGGCAGAAGGAAACACCATATATTTT
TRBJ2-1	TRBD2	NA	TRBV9	CASSVGLAGAYNEQFF	TGTGCCAGCAGCGTAGGGCTAGCGGGAGCCTACAATGAGCAGTTCTTC
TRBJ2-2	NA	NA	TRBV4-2	CASSQVEAQGNTGELFF	TGTGCCAGCAGCCAAGTGGAGGCACAGGGGAACACCGGGGAGCTGTTTTTT
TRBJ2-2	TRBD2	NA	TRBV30	CAWSLAGVGTGELFF	TGTGCCTGGAGTCTAGCGGGAGTAGGCACCGGGGAGCTGTTTTTT
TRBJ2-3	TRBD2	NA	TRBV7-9	CATLAGGHTDTQYF	TGTGCCACACTAGCGGGAGGGCATACAGATACGCAGTATTTT
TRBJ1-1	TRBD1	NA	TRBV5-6	CASSLDRGRTEAFF	TGTGCCAGCAGCTTGGACAGGGGAAGGACTGAAGCTTTCTTT
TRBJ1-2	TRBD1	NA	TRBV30	CAWSGGQGFVYGYTF	TGTGCCTGGAGTGGTGGACAGGGTTTTGTCTATGGCTACACCTTC
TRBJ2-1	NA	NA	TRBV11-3	CASSLKKGAWDEQFF	TGTGCCAGCAGCTTAAAAAAGGGAGCGTGGGATGAGCAGTTCTTC
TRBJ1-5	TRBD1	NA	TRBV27	CASGGAGQGPQHF	TGTGCCAGCGGAGGTGCCGGACAGGGGCCCCAGCATTTT
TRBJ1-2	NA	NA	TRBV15	CATSIGYGYTF	TGTGCCACCAGTATCGGGTATGGCTACACCTTC
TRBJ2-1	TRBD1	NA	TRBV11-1	CASSSRDRGEKQFF	TGTGCCAGCAGCTCCAGGGACAGGGGAGAAAAGCAGTTCTTC
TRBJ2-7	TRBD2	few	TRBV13	CASSRSAWAGEEQYF	TGTGCCAGCAGCCGTAGCGCTTGGGCGGGAGAGGAGCAGTACTTC
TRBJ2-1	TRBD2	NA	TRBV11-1	CASSSYNSGVNEQFF	TGTGCCAGCAGCTCCTACAATAGCGGGGTAAATGAGCAGTTCTTC
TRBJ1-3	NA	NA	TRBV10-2	CASSELLGHSGNTIYF	TGCGCCAGCAGTGAGTTACTGGGACACTCTGGAAACACCATATATTTT